Listed below are T cell receptor beta chains from one sample, sequenced in a study of shared clonotypes between healthy human individuals. The assay was immunoSEQ multiplex PCR, and TCRdb's table has in-frame clones only and misses some. Among around 1.4 million clones listed, 98% were seen once. The sequenced material came from naive CD4+ T cells sorted from blood. These receptors came from a young man in good health. Each CDR3 is given with its conserved first and last residue. A D gene is named only where the DNA matches it firmly. Size values are once, few and many counts, or a class for expanded clones, and some rows have none.

d_gene: NA; v_gene: TRBV9; abundance: NA; j_gene: TRBJ2-7; CDR3nt: TGTGCCAGCAGCGTAGGGGTGGGGTACGAGCAGTACTTC; CDR3aa: CASSVGVGYEQYF
d_gene: TRBD1; v_gene: TRBV9; abundance: NA; j_gene: TRBJ2-7; CDR3nt: TGTGCCAGCAGCGTAGGGACAGGGTTCGAGCAGTACTTC; CDR3aa: CASSVGTGFEQYF
d_gene: TRBD2; v_gene: TRBV4-1; abundance: NA; j_gene: TRBJ2-2; CDR3nt: TGCGCCAGCAGCCTGATAGCGGGAGGGAACACCGGGGAGCTGTTTTTT; CDR3aa: CASSLIAGGNTGELFF
d_gene: NA; v_gene: TRBV5-1; abundance: NA; j_gene: TRBJ2-6; CDR3nt: TGCGCCAGCAGCTTGGCCGGGACGCCCTGGGGGTCTGGGGCCAACGTCCTGACTTTC; CDR3aa: CASSLAGTPWGSGANVLTF
d_gene: NA; v_gene: TRBV18; abundance: once; j_gene: TRBJ1-2; CDR3nt: TGTGCCAGCTCACCGTTTGGCCTTCGTGGCTACACCTTC; CDR3aa: CASSPFGLRGYTF
d_gene: TRBD1; v_gene: TRBV7-8; abundance: NA; j_gene: TRBJ2-7; CDR3nt: TGTGCCAGCAGCTCAGGACAGACAGGGTATTCGGTAAACGAGCAGTACTTC; CDR3aa: CASSSGQTGYSVNEQYF
d_gene: TRBD1; v_gene: TRBV11-2; abundance: NA; j_gene: TRBJ2-3; CDR3nt: TGTGCCAGCAGCCCCACCGACAGGGTGTACACAGATACGCAGTATTTT; CDR3aa: CASSPTDRVYTDTQYF
d_gene: TRBD2; v_gene: TRBV9; abundance: NA; j_gene: TRBJ2-1; CDR3nt: TGTGCCAGCAGCGTAGGGCTAGCGGGAGGTGCCGAGCAGTTCTTC; CDR3aa: CASSVGLAGGAEQFF
d_gene: TRBD2; v_gene: TRBV29-1; abundance: NA; j_gene: TRBJ2-7; CDR3nt: TGCAGCGTTGGGTCCGGGACTAGCGGTCACGAGCAGTACTTC; CDR3aa: CSVGSGTSGHEQYF
d_gene: TRBD1; v_gene: TRBV28; abundance: NA; j_gene: TRBJ1-5; CDR3nt: TGTGCCAGCAGTTCCAGACAGGGGATAGGCAATCAGCCCCAGCATTTT; CDR3aa: CASSSRQGIGNQPQHF
d_gene: TRBD1; v_gene: TRBV4-1; abundance: NA; j_gene: TRBJ1-4; CDR3nt: TGCGCCAGCAGCCAAGCACAGGGGAATGAAAAACTGTTTTTT; CDR3aa: CASSQAQGNEKLFF
d_gene: NA; v_gene: TRBV18; abundance: NA; j_gene: TRBJ2-7; CDR3nt: TGTGCCAGCTCCCCTGGAGCTGAGCAGTACTTC; CDR3aa: CASSPGAEQYF
d_gene: TRBD1; v_gene: TRBV11-2; abundance: NA; j_gene: TRBJ2-5; CDR3nt: TGTGCCAGCAGCTTAGGGGACAGGGTACAAGAGACCCAGTACTTC; CDR3aa: CASSLGDRVQETQYF
d_gene: TRBD2; v_gene: TRBV19; abundance: NA; j_gene: TRBJ2-2; CDR3nt: TGTGCCAGTAGCCGACTAGCGGGAGCGAACACCGGGGAGCTGTTTTTT; CDR3aa: CASSRLAGANTGELFF
d_gene: TRBD2; v_gene: TRBV7-9; abundance: NA; j_gene: TRBJ2-1; CDR3nt: TGTGCCAGCAGCTTAGCGAACCTAGCGGGAGGGGATGAGCAGTTCTTC; CDR3aa: CASSLANLAGGDEQFF
d_gene: NA; v_gene: TRBV30; abundance: NA; j_gene: TRBJ2-5; CDR3nt: TGTGCCTGGAGTAAGGACCATCAAGAGACCCAGTACTTC; CDR3aa: CAWSKDHQETQYF
d_gene: TRBD1; v_gene: TRBV27; abundance: NA; j_gene: TRBJ1-5; CDR3nt: TGTGCCAGCAGTTTGCAGGGGGCCGCGAATCAGCCCCAGCATTTT; CDR3aa: CASSLQGAANQPQHF
d_gene: TRBD2; v_gene: TRBV5-1; abundance: NA; j_gene: TRBJ2-3; CDR3nt: TGCGCCAGCAGCCTCACTAGCGAGAGCACAGATACGCAGTATTTT; CDR3aa: CASSLTSESTDTQYF
d_gene: TRBD1; v_gene: TRBV19; abundance: NA; j_gene: TRBJ2-1; CDR3nt: TGTGCCAGTAGTATAAGGGGACAGGGCCACAATGAGCAGTTCTTC; CDR3aa: CASSIRGQGHNEQFF
d_gene: TRBD2; v_gene: TRBV5-1; abundance: once; j_gene: TRBJ2-3; CDR3nt: TGCGCCAGCAGCCCTCCCTTAGCGGGAAGAGCAGATACGCAGTATTTT; CDR3aa: CASSPPLAGRADTQYF
d_gene: TRBD2; v_gene: TRBV5-4; abundance: NA; j_gene: TRBJ2-2; CDR3nt: TGTGCCAGCAGGCCGGAGGGACTAGCGGGAGAGTCGGAGCTGTTTTTT; CDR3aa: CASRPEGLAGESELFF
d_gene: TRBD2; v_gene: TRBV7-9; abundance: NA; j_gene: TRBJ2-5; CDR3nt: TGTGCCAGCAGCTTACGAAGCGGGAGTTTGGAAGAGACCCAGTACTTC; CDR3aa: CASSLRSGSLEETQYF
d_gene: TRBD2; v_gene: TRBV6-4; abundance: NA; j_gene: TRBJ2-2; CDR3nt: TGTGCCAGCAAACGACTAGCGGGAGGGCCCTCGAACACCGGGGAGCTGTTTTTT; CDR3aa: CASKRLAGGPSNTGELFF
d_gene: NA; v_gene: TRBV5-1; abundance: NA; j_gene: TRBJ1-1; CDR3nt: TGCGCCAGCAGCCCGGGGCCGCAGAACGCTGAAGCTTTCTTT; CDR3aa: CASSPGPQNAEAFF
d_gene: NA; v_gene: TRBV30; abundance: once; j_gene: TRBJ2-7; CDR3nt: TGTGCCTGGAAGAGGGATGAACCCGGGGGGCAGTACTTC; CDR3aa: CAWKRDEPGGQYF
d_gene: NA; v_gene: TRBV28; abundance: NA; j_gene: TRBJ1-2; CDR3nt: TGTGCCAGCAGCCCTGGGTATAACTATGGCTACACCTTC; CDR3aa: CASSPGYNYGYTF
d_gene: NA; v_gene: TRBV7-8; abundance: NA; j_gene: TRBJ2-7; CDR3nt: TGTGCCAGCAGCTTTACGCAGGGGGGCGAGCAGTACTTC; CDR3aa: CASSFTQGGEQYF
d_gene: NA; v_gene: TRBV19; abundance: NA; j_gene: TRBJ2-7; CDR3nt: TGTGCCAGTAGACCTCGGACAGCCTTGGACGAGCAGTACTTC; CDR3aa: CASRPRTALDEQYF
d_gene: NA; v_gene: TRBV29-1; abundance: NA; j_gene: TRBJ2-7; CDR3nt: TGCAGCGTGCTGCATCTCTACGAGCAGTACTTC; CDR3aa: CSVLHLYEQYF
d_gene: NA; v_gene: TRBV10-3; abundance: NA; j_gene: TRBJ2-3; CDR3nt: TGTGCCATCAGTGGGCCATCGGGAGATACGCAGTATTTT; CDR3aa: CAISGPSGDTQYF
d_gene: TRBD2; v_gene: TRBV28; abundance: once; j_gene: TRBJ2-2; CDR3nt: TGTGCCAGCAGTCCCGGACTAGCGGGAGGCGGGGAGCTGTTTTTT; CDR3aa: CASSPGLAGGGELFF
d_gene: NA; v_gene: TRBV18; abundance: NA; j_gene: TRBJ2-5; CDR3nt: TGTGCCAGCTCACAGGTTGGGGAGACCCAGTACTTC; CDR3aa: CASSQVGETQYF
d_gene: NA; v_gene: TRBV30; abundance: NA; j_gene: TRBJ2-6; CDR3nt: TGTGCCTTCCTCCCGGGACCGGGAGCTGGGGCCAACGTCCTGACTTTC; CDR3aa: CAFLPGPGAGANVLTF
d_gene: NA; v_gene: TRBV18; abundance: NA; j_gene: TRBJ2-5; CDR3nt: TGTGCCAGCTCACCCCTGGGCGGGGTGACATACCAAGAGACCCAGTACTTC; CDR3aa: CASSPLGGVTYQETQYF
d_gene: NA; v_gene: TRBV5-1; abundance: NA; j_gene: TRBJ1-2; CDR3nt: TGCGCCAGCAGCTTCGAGAGGTCTGACTATGGCTACACCTTC; CDR3aa: CASSFERSDYGYTF
d_gene: NA; v_gene: TRBV7-2; abundance: NA; j_gene: TRBJ1-2; CDR3nt: TGTGCCAGCAGCTTACGGCCCCACGTGTTAAACTATGGCTACACCTTC; CDR3aa: CASSLRPHVLNYGYTF
d_gene: NA; v_gene: TRBV5-1; abundance: NA; j_gene: TRBJ2-5; CDR3nt: TGCGCCAGCAGCTTGGTGGGGGCGGGGCAAGAGACCCAGTACTTC; CDR3aa: CASSLVGAGQETQYF
d_gene: NA; v_gene: TRBV7-2; abundance: NA; j_gene: TRBJ1-5; CDR3nt: TGTGCCAGCAGCTTAGCTTCCGGGGATCAGCCCCAGCATTTT; CDR3aa: CASSLASGDQPQHF
d_gene: NA; v_gene: TRBV9; abundance: NA; j_gene: TRBJ2-6; CDR3nt: TGTGCCAGCAGCGTAGACGGGAGAGGGGTTGGTTCTGGGGCCAACGTCCTGACTTTC; CDR3aa: CASSVDGRGVGSGANVLTF
d_gene: NA; v_gene: TRBV7-6; abundance: NA; j_gene: TRBJ2-2; CDR3nt: TGTGCCAGCAGCCCTAGGACTCACGCTAACACCGGGGAGCTGTTTTTT; CDR3aa: CASSPRTHANTGELFF
d_gene: NA; v_gene: TRBV18; abundance: NA; j_gene: TRBJ1-5; CDR3nt: TGTGCCAGCTCACCGGGGCAAGTAAGCAATCAGCCCCAGCATTTT; CDR3aa: CASSPGQVSNQPQHF
d_gene: NA; v_gene: TRBV5-1; abundance: NA; j_gene: TRBJ2-7; CDR3nt: TGCGCCAGCAGCAGAAGAAAGGGGGGATCGGCCTACGAGCAGTACTTC; CDR3aa: CASSRRKGGSAYEQYF
d_gene: NA; v_gene: TRBV27; abundance: NA; j_gene: TRBJ1-2; CDR3nt: TGTGCCAGCAGTTTAGCGGGGCTTAACTATGGCTACACCTTC; CDR3aa: CASSLAGLNYGYTF
d_gene: NA; v_gene: TRBV28; abundance: NA; j_gene: TRBJ1-2; CDR3nt: TGTGCCAGCAGGCTCGGGACAAACCCCCTAGGCTATGGCTACACCTTC; CDR3aa: CASRLGTNPLGYGYTF
d_gene: TRBD2; v_gene: TRBV7-6; abundance: once; j_gene: TRBJ2-7; CDR3nt: TGTGCCAGCAGCTTAGCGTTGACTAGCGGGAGTTCCGAGCAGTACTTC; CDR3aa: CASSLALTSGSSEQYF
d_gene: NA; v_gene: TRBV6-1; abundance: NA; j_gene: TRBJ1-5; CDR3nt: TGTGCCAGCAGTGAATCCGGGGGCGGACAGCCCCAGCATTTT; CDR3aa: CASSESGGGQPQHF
d_gene: NA; v_gene: TRBV27; abundance: NA; j_gene: TRBJ2-1; CDR3nt: TGTGCCAGCAGTCCCCCGCGACTAGGTCTTACCTACAATGAGCAGTTCTTC; CDR3aa: CASSPPRLGLTYNEQFF
d_gene: NA; v_gene: TRBV7-9; abundance: NA; j_gene: TRBJ1-2; CDR3nt: TGTGCCAGCAGCTTAGGCCGGTCAGGGGTCCGGGTTGGTGGCTACACCTTC; CDR3aa: CASSLGRSGVRVGGYTF
d_gene: TRBD2; v_gene: TRBV28; abundance: once; j_gene: TRBJ2-1; CDR3nt: TGTGCCAGCAGTTTTCCAAGACTAGCGGGAGGGCCAGGTGAGCAGTTCTTC; CDR3aa: CASSFPRLAGGPGEQFF
d_gene: NA; v_gene: TRBV30; abundance: once; j_gene: TRBJ1-1; CDR3nt: TGTGCCTGGAGTGTGGGTCTTAGAGCTTTCTTT; CDR3aa: CAWSVGLRAFF
d_gene: TRBD1; v_gene: TRBV29-1; abundance: once; j_gene: TRBJ1-3; CDR3nt: TGCAGCGTTTCGACAGGGGCTGGAAACACCATATATTTT; CDR3aa: CSVSTGAGNTIYF
d_gene: NA; v_gene: TRBV5-1; abundance: NA; j_gene: TRBJ1-4; CDR3nt: TGCGCCACCAAACAGGGAGTTGATGAAAAACTGTTTTTT; CDR3aa: CATKQGVDEKLFF
d_gene: NA; v_gene: TRBV5-1; abundance: NA; j_gene: TRBJ2-3; CDR3nt: NA; CDR3aa: CASSLAFGPGGTDTQYF
d_gene: TRBD1; v_gene: TRBV7-9; abundance: NA; j_gene: TRBJ2-5; CDR3nt: TGTGCCAGCAGCTTAGAGACAGGGGGCCGAGAGACCCAGTACTTC; CDR3aa: CASSLETGGRETQYF
d_gene: TRBD1; v_gene: TRBV29-1; abundance: NA; j_gene: TRBJ1-5; CDR3nt: TGCAGCGTGAGACAGGGGAATGACGATCAGCCCCAGCATTTT; CDR3aa: CSVRQGNDDQPQHF
d_gene: NA; v_gene: TRBV10-2; abundance: NA; j_gene: TRBJ2-2; CDR3nt: TGCGCCAGCATTATCCCGCCCGGGGAGCTGTTTTTT; CDR3aa: CASIIPPGELFF
d_gene: TRBD2; v_gene: TRBV9; abundance: NA; j_gene: TRBJ2-1; CDR3nt: TGTGCCAGCAGTTTTGGAGCTGCGGGAGGGCTTGGTGAGCAGTTCTTC; CDR3aa: CASSFGAAGGLGEQFF
d_gene: TRBD1; v_gene: TRBV11-2; abundance: NA; j_gene: TRBJ2-7; CDR3nt: TGTGCCAGCAGTTCAGCGGGACAGGGGCAGTACGAGCAGTACTTC; CDR3aa: CASSSAGQGQYEQYF